This is a list of T cell receptor beta chains from one sample in a study of T cells after yellow fever vaccination. TCRdb used MiXCR to reprocess the 5' RACE reads, holding one entry per CDR3 protein. This sample has roughly 310,000 distinct CDR3 sequences, with approximately 3.9% found just once. The sequencing used PBMCs, collected on the day of the yellow fever booster vaccination. These receptors were obtained from a man younger than 35 who received the YFV17D yellow fever vaccine. Each CDR3 is given with its conserved first and last residue. Each record gives: clone size, V gene, D gene, J gene, CDR3 protein, CDR3 DNA. D genes are given only for firm matches. The size field is filled for only some rows; it gives once, few, many or a size class.

size: many; V: TRBV29-1; D: -; J: TRBJ1-6; CDR3: CSVGEGHSPLHF; DNA: TGCAGCGTTGGGGAAGGGCACTCACCCCTCCACTTT
size: many; V: TRBV28; D: TRBD2; J: TRBJ2-1; CDR3: CASMSGGGYNEQFF; DNA: TGTGCCAGCATGAGCGGGGGGGGATACAATGAGCAGTTCTTC
size: -; V: TRBV27; D: -; J: TRBJ1-5; CDR3: CASRTQNQPQHF; DNA: TGTGCCAGCAGAACACAAAATCAGCCCCAGCATTTT
size: -; V: TRBV6-6; D: TRBD2; J: TRBJ2-4; CDR3: CASKTSGDSGFDQYF; DNA: TGTGCCAGCAAGACTAGCGGGGACTCAGGGTTCGATCAGTACTTC
size: few; V: TRBV6-5; D: -; J: TRBJ1-5; CDR3: CASSYRGSNQPQHF; DNA: TGTGCCAGCAGTTATCGGGGTAGCAATCAGCCCCAGCATTTT
size: many; V: TRBV20-1; D: -; J: TRBJ1-5; CDR3: CSAGYQPQHF; DNA: TGCAGTGCTGGTTATCAGCCCCAGCATTTT
size: many; V: TRBV24-1; D: -; J: TRBJ2-2; CDR3: CATRSARQAGELFF; DNA: TGTGCCACCAGATCGGCTAGGCAGGCCGGGGAGCTGTTTTTT
size: -; V: TRBV7-9; D: -; J: TRBJ1-1; CDR3: CASSHRTGNPEAFF; DNA: TGTGCCAGCAGCCACAGAACAGGGAATCCTGAAGCTTTCTTT
size: many; V: TRBV20-1; D: -; J: TRBJ2-7; CDR3: CSARVAGTSYEQYF; DNA: TGCAGTGCTAGAGTGGCGGGGACCTCCTACGAGCAGTACTTC
size: few; V: TRBV7-2; D: -; J: TRBJ2-7; CDR3: CASSSTEGGEQYF; DNA: TGTGCCAGCAGCTCGACGGAGGGCGGCGAGCAGTACTTC
size: many; V: TRBV4-1; D: -; J: TRBJ1-2; CDR3: CASSLPLDGWDGYTF; DNA: TGCGCCAGCAGCCTACCCTTAGACGGATGGGATGGCTACACCTTC
size: few; V: TRBV29-1; D: -; J: TRBJ2-7; CDR3: CSVEMADYEQYF; DNA: TGCAGCGTTGAAATGGCAGACTACGAGCAGTACTTC
size: -; V: TRBV19; D: TRBD1; J: TRBJ2-7; CDR3: CASTSRGFPFGTGVYEQYF; DNA: TGTGCCAGTACCTCAAGGGGGTTTCCGTTTGGGACAGGGGTCTACGAGCAGTACTTC
size: many; V: TRBV7-9; D: TRBD1; J: TRBJ1-5; CDR3: CASSLAGAGGTSNQPQHF; DNA: TGTGCCAGCAGCTTAGCGGGAGCAGGGGGAACGAGCAATCAGCCCCAGCATTTT
size: -; V: TRBV19; D: -; J: TRBJ1-1; CDR3: CASSMMGAGNTEAFF; DNA: TGTGCCAGTAGTATGATGGGGGCCGGGAACACTGAAGCTTTCTTT
size: many; V: TRBV5-1; D: -; J: TRBJ2-3; CDR3: CASSTGDTGVTQYF; DNA: TGCGCCAGCAGCACGGGGGACACCGGCGTTACGCAGTATTTT
size: few; V: TRBV30; D: TRBD1; J: TRBJ1-4; CDR3: CAWSTQGVEKLFF; DNA: TGTGCCTGGAGTACCCAGGGGGTTGAAAAACTGTTTTTT
size: many; V: TRBV7-3; D: TRBD2; J: TRBJ2-5; CDR3: CASSQLAGQETQYF; DNA: TGTGCCAGCAGTCAACTAGCGGGGCAAGAGACCCAGTACTTC
size: few; V: TRBV24-1; D: -; J: TRBJ2-1; CDR3: CATSDSWNNEQFF; DNA: TGTGCCACCAGTGATTCGTGGAACAATGAGCAGTTCTTC
size: many; V: TRBV7-9; D: TRBD1; J: TRBJ1-2; CDR3: CATRQGMERGYTF; DNA: TGTGCCACCCGACAGGGGATGGAAAGAGGCTACACCTTC
size: -; V: TRBV6-2/TRBV6-3; D: -; J: TRBJ2-5; CDR3: CASSMRGETQYF; DNA: TGTGCCAGCAGTATGCGGGGTGAGACCCAGTACTTC
size: many; V: TRBV5-1; D: -; J: TRBJ2-3; CDR3: CASSFTGTSTDTQYF; DNA: TGCGCCAGCAGCTTCACCGGGACTAGCACAGATACGCAGTATTTT